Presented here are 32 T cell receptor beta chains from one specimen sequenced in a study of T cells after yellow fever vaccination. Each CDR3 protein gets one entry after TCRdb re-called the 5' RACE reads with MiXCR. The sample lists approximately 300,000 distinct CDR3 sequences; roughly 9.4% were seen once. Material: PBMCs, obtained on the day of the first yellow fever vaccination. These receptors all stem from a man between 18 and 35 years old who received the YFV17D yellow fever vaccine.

The CDR3 region has the DNA TGCAGTGCTCGCCGCCCAAGACCCGACACTGAAGCTTTCTTT. Translation gives CSARRPRPDTEAFF. The V gene is TRBV20-1, the J gene TRBJ1-1; D is uncertain. The CDR3 sequence is 14 residues long. V lost 5 bases and J lost 3, with 16 bases in between. Germline V lookup: CDR1 DFQATT, CDR2 SNEGSKA (reference sequence).

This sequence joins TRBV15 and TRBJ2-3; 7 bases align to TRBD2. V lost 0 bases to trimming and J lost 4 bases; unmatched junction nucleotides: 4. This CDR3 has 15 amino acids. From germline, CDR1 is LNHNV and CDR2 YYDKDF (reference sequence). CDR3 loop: CATSRDRTRADTQYF. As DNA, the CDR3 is TGTGCCACCAGCAGAGATAGGACTAGAGCAGATACGCAGTATTTT.

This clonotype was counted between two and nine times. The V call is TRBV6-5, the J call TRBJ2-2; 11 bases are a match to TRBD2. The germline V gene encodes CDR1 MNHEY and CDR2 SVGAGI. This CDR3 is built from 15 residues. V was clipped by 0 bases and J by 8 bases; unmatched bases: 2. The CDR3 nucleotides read TGTGCCAGCAGTTACTCGACTAGCGGGACAGGGGAGCTGTTTTTT. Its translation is CASSYSTSGTGELFF.

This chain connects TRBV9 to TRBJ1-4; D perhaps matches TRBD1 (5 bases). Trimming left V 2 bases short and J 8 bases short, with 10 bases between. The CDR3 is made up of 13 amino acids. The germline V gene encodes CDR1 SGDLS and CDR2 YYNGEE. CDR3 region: CASSVAWGEKLFF. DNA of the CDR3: TGTGCCAGCAGCGTCGCCTGGGGCGAAAAACTGTTTTTT.

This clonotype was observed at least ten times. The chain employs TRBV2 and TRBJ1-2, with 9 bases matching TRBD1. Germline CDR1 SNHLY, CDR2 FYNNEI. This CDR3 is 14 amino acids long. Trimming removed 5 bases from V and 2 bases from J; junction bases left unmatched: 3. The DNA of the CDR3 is TGTGCCAGCAGTCCCGGGACAGGGAACTATGGCTACACCTTC. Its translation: CASSPGTGNYGYTF.

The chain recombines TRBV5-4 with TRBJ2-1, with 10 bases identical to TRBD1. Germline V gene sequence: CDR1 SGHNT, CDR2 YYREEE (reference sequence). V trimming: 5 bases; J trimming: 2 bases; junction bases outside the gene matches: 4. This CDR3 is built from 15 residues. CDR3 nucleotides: TGTGCCAGCAGACTGGACAGGGGGACCTACAATGAGCAGTTCTTC. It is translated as CASRLDRGTYNEQFF.

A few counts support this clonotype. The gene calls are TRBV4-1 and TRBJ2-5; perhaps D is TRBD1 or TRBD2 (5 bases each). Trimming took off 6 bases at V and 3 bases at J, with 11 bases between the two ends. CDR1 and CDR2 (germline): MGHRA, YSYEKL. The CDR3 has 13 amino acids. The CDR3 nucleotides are TGCGCCAGCAGGGGGACGGGTGAAGAGACCCAGTACTTC. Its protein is CASRGTGEETQYF.

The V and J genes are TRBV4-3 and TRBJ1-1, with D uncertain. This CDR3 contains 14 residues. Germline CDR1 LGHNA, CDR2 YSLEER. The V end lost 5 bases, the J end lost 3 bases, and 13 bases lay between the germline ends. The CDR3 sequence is CASSAIPGHTEAFF. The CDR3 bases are TGCGCCAGCAGCGCAATTCCCGGGCACACTGAAGCTTTCTTT.

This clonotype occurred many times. The CDR3, as DNA: TGTGCCAGCAGCTTAGCTGCGGGCCCATACGAGCAGTACGTC. Translated: CASSLAAGPYEQYV. The gene calls are TRBV7-2 and TRBJ2-7; a possible D gene is TRBD2 (5 bases). The CDR3 length is 14 residues. Between the trimmed V and J ends, which lost 0 bases and 4 bases, there was a span of 10 bases. CDR1 and CDR2 (germline): SGHTA, FQGNSA.

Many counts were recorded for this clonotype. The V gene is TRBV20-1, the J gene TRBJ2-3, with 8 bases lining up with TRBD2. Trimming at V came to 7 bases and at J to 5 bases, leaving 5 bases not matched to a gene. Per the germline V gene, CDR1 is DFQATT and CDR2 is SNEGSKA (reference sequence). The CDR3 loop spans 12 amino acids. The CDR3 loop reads CSGAGGKDTQYF. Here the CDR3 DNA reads TGCAGTGGTGCGGGGGGCAAAGATACGCAGTATTTT.

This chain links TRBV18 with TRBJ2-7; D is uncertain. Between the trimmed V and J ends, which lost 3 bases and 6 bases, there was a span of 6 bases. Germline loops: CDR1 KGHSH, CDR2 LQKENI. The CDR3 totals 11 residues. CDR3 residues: CASSPNGEQYV. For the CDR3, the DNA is TGTGCCAGCTCACCGAACGGCGAGCAGTACGTC.

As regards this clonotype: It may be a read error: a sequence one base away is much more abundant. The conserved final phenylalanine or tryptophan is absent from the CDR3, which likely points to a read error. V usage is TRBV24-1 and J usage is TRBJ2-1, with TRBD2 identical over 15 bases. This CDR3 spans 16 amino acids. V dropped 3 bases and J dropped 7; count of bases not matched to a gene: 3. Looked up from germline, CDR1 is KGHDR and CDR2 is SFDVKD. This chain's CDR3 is CATSDGLAGGRNEQFS. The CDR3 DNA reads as TGTGCCACCAGTGATGGACTAGCGGGGGGGCGAAATGAGCAGTTCTCC.

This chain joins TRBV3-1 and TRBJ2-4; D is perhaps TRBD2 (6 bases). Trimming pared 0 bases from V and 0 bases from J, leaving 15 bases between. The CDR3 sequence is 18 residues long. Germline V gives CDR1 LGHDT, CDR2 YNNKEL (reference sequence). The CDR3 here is CASSQDRPGRRAKNIQYF. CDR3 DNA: TGTGCCAGCAGCCAAGATCGTCCAGGGAGGAGAGCCAAAAACATTCAGTACTTC.

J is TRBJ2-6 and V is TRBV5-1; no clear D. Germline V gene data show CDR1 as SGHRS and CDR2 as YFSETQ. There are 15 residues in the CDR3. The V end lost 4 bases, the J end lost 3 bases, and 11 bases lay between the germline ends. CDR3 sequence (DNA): TGCGCCAGCAGCAGGGCTAAGGTTGGGGCCAACGTCCTGACTTTC. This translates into CASSRAKVGANVLTF. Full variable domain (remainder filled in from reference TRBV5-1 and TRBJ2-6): KAGVTQTPRYLIKTRGQQVTLSCSPISGHRSVSWYQQTPGQGLQFLFEYFSETQRNKGNFPGRFSGRQFSNSRSEMNVSTLELGDSALYLCASSRAKVGANVLTFGAGSRLTVL.

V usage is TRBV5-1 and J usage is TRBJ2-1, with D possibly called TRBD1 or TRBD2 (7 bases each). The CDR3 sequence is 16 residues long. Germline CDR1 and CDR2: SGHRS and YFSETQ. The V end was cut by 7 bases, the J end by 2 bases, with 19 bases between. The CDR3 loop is CASSNRAGGAYNEQFF. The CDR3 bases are TGCGCCAGCTCTAATAGGGCAGGGGGGGCCTACAATGAGCAGTTCTTC.

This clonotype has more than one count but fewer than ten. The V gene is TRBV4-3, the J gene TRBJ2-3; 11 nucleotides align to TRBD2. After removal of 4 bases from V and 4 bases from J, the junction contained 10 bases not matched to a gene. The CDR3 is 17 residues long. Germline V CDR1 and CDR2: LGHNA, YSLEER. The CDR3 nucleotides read TGCGCCAGCAGCCCTCGAGGTAGCGGGGGGGCGGCAGATACGCAGTATTTT. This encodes CASSPRGSGGAADTQYF.

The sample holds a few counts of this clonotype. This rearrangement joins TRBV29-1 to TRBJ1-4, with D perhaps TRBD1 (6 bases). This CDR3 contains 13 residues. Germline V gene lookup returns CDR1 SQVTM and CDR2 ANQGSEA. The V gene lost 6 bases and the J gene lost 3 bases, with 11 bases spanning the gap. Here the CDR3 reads CSVKTGSNEKLFF. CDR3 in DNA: TGCAGCGTGAAGACAGGATCTAATGAAAAACTGTTTTTT.

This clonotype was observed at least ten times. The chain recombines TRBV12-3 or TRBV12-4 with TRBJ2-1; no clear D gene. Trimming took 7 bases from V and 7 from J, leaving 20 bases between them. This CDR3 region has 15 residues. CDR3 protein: CASNYRPRGVNEQFF. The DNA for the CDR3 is TGTGCCAGCAATTATCGCCCCCGTGGCGTAAATGAGCAGTTCTTC.

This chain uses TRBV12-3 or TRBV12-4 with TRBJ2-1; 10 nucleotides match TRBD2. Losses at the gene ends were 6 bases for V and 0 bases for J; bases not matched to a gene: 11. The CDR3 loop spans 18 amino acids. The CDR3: CASRDPSGGPRSYNEQFF. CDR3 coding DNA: TGTGCCAGCAGAGACCCTAGCGGGGGACCCCGCTCCTACAATGAGCAGTTCTTC.

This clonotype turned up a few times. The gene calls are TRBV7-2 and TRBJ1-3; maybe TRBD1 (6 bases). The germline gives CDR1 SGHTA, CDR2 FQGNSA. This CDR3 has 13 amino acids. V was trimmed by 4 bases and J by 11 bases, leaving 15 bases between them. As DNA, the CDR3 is TGTGCCAGCAGCTCTCGGACAAGGGGGTCCATATATTTT. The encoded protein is CASSSRTRGSIYF.

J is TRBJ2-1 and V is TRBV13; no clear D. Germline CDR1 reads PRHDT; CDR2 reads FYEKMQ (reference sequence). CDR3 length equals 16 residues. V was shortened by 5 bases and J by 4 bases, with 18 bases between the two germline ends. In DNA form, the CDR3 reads TGTGCCAGCAGCGGAAGCCTCCTGGGCCAATACAATGAGCAGTTCTTC. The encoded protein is CASSGSLLGQYNEQFF. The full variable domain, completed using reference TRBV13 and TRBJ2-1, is AAGVIQSPRHLIKEKRETATLKCYPIPRHDTVYWYQQGPGQDPQFLISFYEKMQSDKGSIPDRFSAQQFSDYHSELNMSSLELGDSALYFCASSGSLLGQYNEQFFGPGTRLTVL.

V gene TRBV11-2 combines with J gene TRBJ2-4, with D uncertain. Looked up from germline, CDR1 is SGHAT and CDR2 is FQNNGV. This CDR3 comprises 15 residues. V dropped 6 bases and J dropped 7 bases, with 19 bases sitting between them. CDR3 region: CASRTRGTLGNIQYF. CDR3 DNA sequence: TGTGCCAGCAGAACAAGAGGTACACTTGGGAACATTCAGTACTTC.

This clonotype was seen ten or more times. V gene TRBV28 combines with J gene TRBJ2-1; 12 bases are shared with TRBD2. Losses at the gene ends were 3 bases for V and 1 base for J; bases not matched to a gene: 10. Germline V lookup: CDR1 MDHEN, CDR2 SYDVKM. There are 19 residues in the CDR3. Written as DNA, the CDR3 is TGTGCCAGCAGTTTTTTGGAACTAGCGGGGGGAACGTCCTACAATGAGCAGTTCTTC. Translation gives CASSFLELAGGTSYNEQFF.

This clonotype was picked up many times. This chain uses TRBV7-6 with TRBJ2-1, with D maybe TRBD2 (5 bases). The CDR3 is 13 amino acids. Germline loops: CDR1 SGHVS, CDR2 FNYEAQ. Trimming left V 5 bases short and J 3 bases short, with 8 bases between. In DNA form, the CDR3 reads TGTGCCAGCAGCGCAGACTACTACAATGAGCAGTTCTTC. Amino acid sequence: CASSADYYNEQFF.

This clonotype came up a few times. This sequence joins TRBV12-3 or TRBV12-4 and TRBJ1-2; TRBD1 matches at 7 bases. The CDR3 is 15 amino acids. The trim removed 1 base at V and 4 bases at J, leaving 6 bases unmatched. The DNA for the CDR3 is TGTGCCAGCAGTTTAGAGGGGGCATCGCTCTATGGCTACACCTTC. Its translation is CASSLEGASLYGYTF.

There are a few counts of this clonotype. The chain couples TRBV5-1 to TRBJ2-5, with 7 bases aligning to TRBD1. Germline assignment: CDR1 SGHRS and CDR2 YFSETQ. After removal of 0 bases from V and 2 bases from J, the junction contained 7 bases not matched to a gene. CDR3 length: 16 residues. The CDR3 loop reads CASSLVITGEQETQYF. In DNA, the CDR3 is TGCGCCAGCAGCTTGGTAATCACAGGGGAACAAGAGACCCAGTACTTC.

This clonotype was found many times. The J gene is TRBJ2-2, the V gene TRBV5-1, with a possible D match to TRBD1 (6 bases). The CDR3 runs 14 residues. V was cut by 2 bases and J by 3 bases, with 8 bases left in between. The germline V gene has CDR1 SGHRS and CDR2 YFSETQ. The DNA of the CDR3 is TGCGCCAGCAGCTTAGGACAGCACACCGGGGAGCTGTTTTTT. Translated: CASSLGQHTGELFF.

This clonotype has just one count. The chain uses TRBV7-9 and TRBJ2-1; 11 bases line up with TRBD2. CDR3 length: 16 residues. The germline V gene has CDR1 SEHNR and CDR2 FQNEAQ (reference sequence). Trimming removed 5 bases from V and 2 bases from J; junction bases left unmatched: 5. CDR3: CASSRSLAGAYNEQFF. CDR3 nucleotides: TGTGCCAGCAGCCGATCACTAGCGGGGGCCTACAATGAGCAGTTCTTC. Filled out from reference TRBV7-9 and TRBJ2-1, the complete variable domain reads DTGVSQNPRHKITKRGQNVTFRCDPISEHNRLYWYRQTLGQGPEFLTYFQNEAQLEKSRLLSDRFSAERPKGSFSTLEIQRTEQGDSAMYLCASSRSLAGAYNEQFFGPGTRLTVL.

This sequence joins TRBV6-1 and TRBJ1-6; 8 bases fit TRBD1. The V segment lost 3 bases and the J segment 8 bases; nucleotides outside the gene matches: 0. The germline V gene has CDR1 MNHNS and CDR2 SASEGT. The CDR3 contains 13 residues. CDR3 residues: CASSETGDSPLHF. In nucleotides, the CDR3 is TGTGCCAGCAGTGAGACAGGGGATTCACCCCTCCACTTT.

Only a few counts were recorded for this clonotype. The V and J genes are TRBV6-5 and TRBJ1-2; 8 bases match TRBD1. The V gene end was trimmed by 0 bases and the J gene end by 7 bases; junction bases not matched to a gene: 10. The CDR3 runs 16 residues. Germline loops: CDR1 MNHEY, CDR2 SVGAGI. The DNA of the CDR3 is TGTGCCAGCAGTTACTCCCCCGGACAGGGAATTGGTGGCTACACCTTC. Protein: CASSYSPGQGIGGYTF.

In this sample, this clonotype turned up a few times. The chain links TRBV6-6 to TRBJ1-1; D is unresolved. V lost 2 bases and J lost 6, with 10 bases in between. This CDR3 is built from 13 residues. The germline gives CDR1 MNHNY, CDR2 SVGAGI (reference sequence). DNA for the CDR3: TGTGCCAGCAGTTACGGGCAGCGGGCTGAAGCTTTCTTT. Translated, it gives CASSYGQRAEAFF.

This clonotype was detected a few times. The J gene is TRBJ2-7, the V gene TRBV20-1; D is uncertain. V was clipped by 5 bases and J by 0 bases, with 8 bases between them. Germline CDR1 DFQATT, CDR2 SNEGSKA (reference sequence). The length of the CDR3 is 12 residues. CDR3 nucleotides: TGCAGTGCTCGGGCAAGCTCCTACGAGCAGTACTTC. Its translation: CSARASSYEQYF.